The text below deals with one T cell receptor (beta chain). At one end, the junction sequence differs from germline, possibly due to a read error. For the second PCR, which ran for about 6 to 11 cycles, a sample-barcoded 5' primer and a J-beta primer mix were used. MiXCR, run by TCRdb on the 5' RACE reads, gives a single entry per CDR3 protein. Of roughly 500,000 distinct CDR3 sequences detected, roughly a quarter appear once; the ten largest clones hold around a sixth. The sample is drawn from a study of blood T cells in healthy people across ages. The CDR3 sequence is 16 residues long. From germline, CDR1 is PRHDT and CDR2 FYEKMQ (reference sequence).

The origin of this receptor is a woman aged 65 to 85 in good health. Input material: blood. The gene calls are TRBV13 and TRBJ1-1; the D gene is possibly TRBD1 (6 bases). The CDR3 DNA reads as TGTGCCAGCAGCTTAGGCCTAACAGGGAGGCGGACTGAAGCGTTCTTT. Protein product: CASSLGLTGRRTEAFF.